These 10 T cell receptor beta chains came from one sample sequenced in a study of T-cell reconstitution after alpha-beta-depleted transplantation in children. Unique molecular identifiers were incorporated into the prepared TCRbeta library. Each CDR3 protein gets one entry after TCRdb re-called the PCR reads with MiXCR. Of over 70,000 distinct CDR3 sequences in the sample, 7% to 9% were seen once. The input for sequencing was PBMCs from the stem cell graft donor, taken from the stem cell graft. All receptors derive from a human donor who donated a stem cell graft to a child with congenital amegakaryocytic thrombocytopenia.

This clonotype was counted between two and nine times. This chain uses TRBV5-5 with TRBJ1-6, with TRBD1 as a possible D gene (6 bases). Trimming pared 0 bases from V and 10 bases from J, leaving 14 bases between. The CDR3 is 15 residues long. Germline V gives CDR1 SGHKS, CDR2 YYEKEE (reference sequence). CDR3 sequence (DNA): TGTGCCAGCAGCTTGGGAGATTATGGGGGCTCACCCCTCCACTTT. This encodes CASSLGDYGGSPLHF.

This clonotype was counted many times. J is TRBJ1-1 and V is TRBV4-1; maybe TRBD1 (6 bases). Germline CDR1 and CDR2: MGHRA and YSYEKL. The CDR3 totals 15 residues. Trimming shortened V by 0 bases and J by 10 bases, and 18 bases separated the two germline ends. CDR3 sequence (DNA): TGCGCCAGCAGCCAAGACGAAGGGGGGGGCTTTCGAGCTTTCTTT. Protein sequence: CASSQDEGGGFRAFF.

The CDR3 DNA follows: TGTGCCAGCAGTTCGTTACGTGGGATCCCTTTCTTT. As protein: CASSSLRGIPFF. The chain has TRBV6-5 and TRBJ1-1; no clear D. The germline CDR1 and CDR2 sequences are MNHEY and SVGAGI. V shed 4 bases and J shed 12 bases, with 15 bases lying between them. The CDR3 covers 12 residues.

This clonotype was recorded many times. This chain uses TRBV20-1 with TRBJ2-5; no firm D call. The CDR3 extends over 12 amino acids. Looked up from germline, CDR1 is DFQATT and CDR2 is SNEGSKA (reference sequence). The CDR3 loop reads CRLGNSQETQYF. The CDR3 nucleotides are TGCAGGCTGGGGAATAGTCAAGAGACCCAGTACTTC.

Here the CDR3 DNA reads TGCGCCAGCAGCTCCTATGAGGGGGAGCCTTCCGGGGAGCTGTTTTTT. Translating it yields CASSSYEGEPSGELFF. J is TRBJ2-2 and V is TRBV5-1; D perhaps matches TRBD1 (6 bases). The CDR3 runs to 16 residues. Germline V CDR1 and CDR2: SGHRS, YFSETQ. Trimming took 3 bases from V and 6 from J, leaving 18 bases between them.

Ten or more counts support this clonotype. CDR3: CSVVNTGTHEQYF. The CDR3 DNA follows: TGCAGCGTTGTCAATACAGGGACCCACGAGCAGTACTTC. This chain links TRBV29-1 with TRBJ2-7, with D perhaps TRBD1 (6 bases). The CDR3 consists of 13 residues. Germline V gene data show CDR1 as SQVTM and CDR2 as ANQGSEA. The V end lost 4 bases, the J end lost 5 bases, and 15 bases lay between the germline ends.

Many counts were recorded for this clonotype. The chain joins TRBV20-1 to TRBJ1-1; D ambiguous. The CDR3 spans 13 residues. CDR1 is DFQATT and CDR2 is SNEGSKA in the germline V gene (reference sequence). The V end was cut by 5 bases, the J end by 3 bases, with 13 bases between. CDR3 bases: TGCAGTGCTCCGACTCATTCGGACACTGAAGCTTTCTTT. Its translation: CSAPTHSDTEAFF.

At least ten counts were recorded for this clonotype. The chain recombines TRBV29-1 with TRBJ1-1; D remains unclear. The germline V and J ends were trimmed by 3 bases and 2 bases, with 10 bases remaining between them. This CDR3 has 13 residues. Germline lookup yields CDR1 SQVTM and CDR2 ANQGSEA. CDR3 sequence: CSVDAGLNTEAFF. The CDR3, as DNA: TGCAGCGTTGACGCGGGATTAAACACTGAAGCTTTCTTT.

This clonotype was found once. A much more abundant neighbour one base away suggests this may be a read error. The chain couples TRBV5-1 to TRBJ2-5, with D tentatively TRBD2 (7 bases). This CDR3 has 15 residues. CDR1 SGHRS and CDR2 YFSETQ come from the germline V gene. Trimming cost V 4 bases and J 1 base, with 14 bases left between them. The CDR3 sequence: CASSLRGAVQETQYF. CDR3 DNA: TGCGCCAGCAGCCTTCGGGGGGCCGTCCAAGAGACCCAGTACTTC.

At least ten counts were recorded for this clonotype. V and J are TRBV4-2 and TRBJ2-3; D might be TRBD2 (5 bases). V was cut by 1 base and J by 5 bases, with 13 bases left in between. Germline V gives CDR1 LGHNA, CDR2 YNFKEQ. The CDR3 contains 15 residues. CDR3 DNA: TGTGCCAGCAGCCAAGTCGGGTCTGCGGGAGATACGCAGTATTTT. Translating gives CASSQVGSAGDTQYF.